These T cell receptor beta chains were read from a single sample in a study of cytomegalovirus exposure and HLA in healthy donors. Only in-frame clones appear in the TCRdb table, and some are missing; sequencing was by immunoSEQ multiplex PCR. Among over 95,000 clones listed, about 70% were seen once. The sequenced sample was PBMCs. These receptors were taken from a woman aged 40 to 50 in good health and CMV-seropositive. The CDR3 runs from the conserved cysteine through the conserved F or W. Fields, in order: V gene, J gene, clone size, CDR3 protein. Size tells how often a clone was seen (once, few, many) or the class of an expanded clone, and some rows leave it out.

TRBV7-6	TRBJ2-7	-	CASRPGHSPSYEQYF
TRBV5-1	TRBJ1-6	-	CASSLGQAGSPLHF
TRBV13	TRBJ2-3	few	CASSSGTSGVLRTDTQYF
TRBV7-2	TRBJ2-2	-	CASSRTGVGGELFF
TRBV5-1	TRBJ1-1	-	CASSLHRMNTEAFF
TRBV12-1	TRBJ2-7	once	CASSSLTDYEQYF
TRBV2	TRBJ2-7	few	CASSAGQGTTKQYF
TRBV4-2	TRBJ2-5	-	CASSQDMRGGVETQYF
TRBV7-6	TRBJ1-1	-	CASSLASLPNTEAFF
TRBV28	TRBJ2-7	once	CASRATGGSYEQYF
TRBV9	TRBJ2-5	-	CASSVDSPETQYF
TRBV6-1	TRBJ1-1	-	CASSEATAVRHAFF
TRBV28	TRBJ2-1	-	CASSLQGIYNEQFF
TRBV18	TRBJ1-2	-	CASSPGNRVTYGYTF